The present T cell receptor (beta chain) was sequenced within a study of blood T cell repertoires in COVID-19. Study as a whole: Sites in the United States, Italy and Spain provided acute and convalescent COVID-19 samples.

In the original analysis: Quantification of nucleated cells was approximated via reference gene primer amplification. Assay used: immunoSEQ multiplex PCR; TCRdb lists only in-frame clones, some missing. V and J calls plus clone size are reproduced from that table; the DNA served to infer D and trimming. The sample has 170,000 or so clones; approximately 91% are singletons. CDR3 length: 14 amino acids. V dropped 3 bases and J dropped 8 bases, with 16 bases sitting between them. CDR1 is LNHDA, CDR2 SQIVND, per germline (reference sequence). The TCR originated in a middle-aged man with acute or convalescent COVID-19. The rearrangement uses TRBV19 and TRBJ1-2; D perhaps matches TRBD1 (5 bases). The material sequenced was peripheral blood. The CDR3 spells CASSIGPGGRGYTF. In nucleotides, the CDR3 is TGTGCCAGTAGTATCGGGCCCGGGGGACGGGGCTACACCTTC.